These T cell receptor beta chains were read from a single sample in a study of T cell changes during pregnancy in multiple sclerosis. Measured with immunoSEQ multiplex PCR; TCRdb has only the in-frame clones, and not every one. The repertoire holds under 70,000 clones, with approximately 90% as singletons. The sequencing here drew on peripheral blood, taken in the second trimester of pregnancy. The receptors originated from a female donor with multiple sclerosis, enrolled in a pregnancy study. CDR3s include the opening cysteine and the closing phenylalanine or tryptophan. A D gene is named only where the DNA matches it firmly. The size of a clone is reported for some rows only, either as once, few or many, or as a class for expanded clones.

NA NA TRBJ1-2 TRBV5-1 TGCGCCAGCAGCTTAATCCAGGGTAGTGGCTACACCTTC CASSLIQGSGYTF
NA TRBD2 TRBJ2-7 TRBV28 TGTGCCAGCAGGGTGGGGGGGGATTTCGAGCAGTACTTC CASRVGGDFEQYF
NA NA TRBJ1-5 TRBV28 TGTGCCAGCAGTTACAGGGCCCAGCCCCAGCATTTT CASSYRAQPQHF
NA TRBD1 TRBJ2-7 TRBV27 TGTGCCAGCAGTTTACAACAGGGGTCCTACGAGCAGTACTTC CASSLQQGSYEQYF
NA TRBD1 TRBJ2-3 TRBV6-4 TGTGCCAGCAGGCGGGACAGGGGATCGGATACGCAGTATTTT CASRRDRGSDTQYF
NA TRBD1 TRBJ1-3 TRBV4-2 TGTGCCAGCAGCCCCCATCCACAGGGGGCTGGAAACACCATATATTTT CASSPHPQGAGNTIYF
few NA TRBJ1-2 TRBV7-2 TGTGCCAGCAGCCCCTTTATATCAGGGATGAGGAGGGGCTATGGCTACACCTTC CASSPFISGMRRGYGYTF
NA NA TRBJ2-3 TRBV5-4 TGTGCCAGCAGCACCAAAGCGGGCGGCTCAACAGATACGCAGTATTTT CASSTKAGGSTDTQYF
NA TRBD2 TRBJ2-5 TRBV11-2 TGTGCCAGCAGCCCACTAGCGGGGGGACCTCAAGAGACCCAGTACTTC CASSPLAGGPQETQYF
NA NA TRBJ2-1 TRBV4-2 TGTGCCAGCAGCCAAGTAGGGGGTGAGCAGTTCTTC CASSQVGGEQFF
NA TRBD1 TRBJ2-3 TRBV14 TGTGCCAGCAGTCCGTGGGTAGGGACAGGTGGAACAGATACGCAGTATTTT CASSPWVGTGGTDTQYF
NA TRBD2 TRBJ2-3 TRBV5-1 TGCGCCAGCAGCTCAACTAGCGAGAAGGATACGCAGTATTTT CASSSTSEKDTQYF
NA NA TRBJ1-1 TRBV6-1 TGTGCCAGCAGCCGGTCAATAGGGGGCACTGAAGCTTTCTTT CASSRSIGGTEAFF
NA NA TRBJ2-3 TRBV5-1 TGCGCCAGCAGACAGGATACCGGGACTTTCACAGATACGCAGTATTTT CASRQDTGTFTDTQYF
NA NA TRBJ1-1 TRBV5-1 TGCGCCAGCAGCTTGACACGAAGGGGGAACACTGAAGCTTTCTTT CASSLTRRGNTEAFF
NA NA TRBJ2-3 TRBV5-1 TGCGCCAGCAGCTTAACAGGGGATACGCAGTATTTT CASSLTGDTQYF
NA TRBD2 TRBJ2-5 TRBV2 TGTGCCAGGGGGGGGACTAGGGAACAAGAGACCCAGTACTTC CARGGTREQETQYF
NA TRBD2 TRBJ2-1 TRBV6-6 TGTGCCAGCAGGGCCCTAGGACTAGCCTACAATGAGCAGTTCTTC CASRALGLAYNEQFF
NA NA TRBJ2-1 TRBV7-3 TGTGCCAGCAGCTTAACGGGTAGCGAAAGCTCCTACAATGAGCAGTTCTTC CASSLTGSESSYNEQFF
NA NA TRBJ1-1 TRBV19 TGTGCCAGTAGTTGGGACATTGAAGCTTTCTTT CASSWDIEAFF
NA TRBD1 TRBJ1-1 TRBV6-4 TGTGCCAGCAGTGAAACAGGGGGCGAGGACACTGAAGCTTTCTTT CASSETGGEDTEAFF
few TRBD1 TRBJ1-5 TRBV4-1 TGCGCCAGCAGCCGACCCGGGACAGTTAATCAGCCCCAGCATTTT CASSRPGTVNQPQHF
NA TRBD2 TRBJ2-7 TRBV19 TGTGCCAGTAGTATTTCATCTAGCGGGGGCTACGAGCAGTACTTC CASSISSSGGYEQYF
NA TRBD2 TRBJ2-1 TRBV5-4 TGTGCCAGCAGCTTACTAGCGGGGGGGTTGAATGAGCAGTTCTTC CASSLLAGGLNEQFF
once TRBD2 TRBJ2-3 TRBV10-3 TGTGCCATCAGTGAGTCTAGGGGGACTAGAGGCACAGATACGCAGTATTTT CAISESRGTRGTDTQYF
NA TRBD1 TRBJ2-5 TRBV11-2 TGTGCCAGCAGCTTAGGGAGGACAGGGGTGGAGACCCAGTACTTC CASSLGRTGVETQYF
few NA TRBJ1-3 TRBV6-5 TGTGCCAGCAGGCAACAGGTCGACTCTGGAAACACCATATATTTT CASRQQVDSGNTIYF
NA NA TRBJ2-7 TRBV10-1 TGCGCCAGCAGTGAGTCGGACACTTACGAGCAGTACTTC CASSESDTYEQYF
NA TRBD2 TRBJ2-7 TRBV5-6 TGTGCCAGCAGCTTGGGTGGCGGGGGGGTTTACGAGCAGTACTTC CASSLGGGGVYEQYF
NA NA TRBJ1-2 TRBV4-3 TGCGCCAGCAGCCACAACCCAACCGCCCGACTAGGCTACACCTTC CASSHNPTARLGYTF
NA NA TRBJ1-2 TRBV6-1 TGTGCCAGCAGTGAAGTTAGGACACAGGGCTACACCTTC CASSEVRTQGYTF
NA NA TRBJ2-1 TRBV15 TGTGCCACCAGCATAAGTAGGGGTTTCTACAATGAGCAGTTCTTC CATSISRGFYNEQFF
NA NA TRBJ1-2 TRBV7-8 TGTGCCAGCAGCTTAGCGGTCGAGGGCTATGGCTACACCTTC CASSLAVEGYGYTF
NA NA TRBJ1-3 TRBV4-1 TGCGCCAGCAGCCAAGAATCGGAGGGCTCTGGAAACACCATATATTTT CASSQESEGSGNTIYF
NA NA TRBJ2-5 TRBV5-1 TGCGCCAGCAGCCCACAGGGTGCCCGAGAGACCCAGTACTTC CASSPQGARETQYF
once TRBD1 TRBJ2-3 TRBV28 TGTGCCAGCAGACCAGGGGGCGAATCAGATACGCAGTATTTT CASRPGGESDTQYF
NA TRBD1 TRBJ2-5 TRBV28 TGTGCCAGCAGACGGACAGGGGGGGAGACCCAGTACTTC CASRRTGGETQYF
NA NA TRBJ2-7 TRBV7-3 TGTGCCAGCAGCAAGTGGGGCGGGGACGTCTACGAGCAGTACTTC CASSKWGGDVYEQYF
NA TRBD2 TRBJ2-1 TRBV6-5 TGTGCCAGCAGTTCGCGACTAGCGGGGGGCAATGAGCAGTTCTTC CASSSRLAGGNEQFF
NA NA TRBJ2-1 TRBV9 TGTGCCAGCAGCGTAGCGGCGGGGAATGAGCAGTTCTTC CASSVAAGNEQFF
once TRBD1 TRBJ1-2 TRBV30 TGTGCCTACCTCCCGGGACAGGGGGTGGAGGGCTACACCTTC CAYLPGQGVEGYTF
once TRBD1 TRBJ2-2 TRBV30 TGTGCCTGGAGCCGGACAGGGGGTTGGACCGGGGAGCTGTTTTTT CAWSRTGGWTGELFF
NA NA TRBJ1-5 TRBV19 TGTGCCAGTAGTAGGGGTCTAGCTACCAATCAGCCCCAGCATTTT CASSRGLATNQPQHF
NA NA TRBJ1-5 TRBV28 TGTGCCAGCAGTTTATTGGGCTATAGCAATCAGCCCCAGCATTTT CASSLLGYSNQPQHF
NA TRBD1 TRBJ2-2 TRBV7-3 TGTGCCAGCAGCTCCTCCCCGGGACAGGGGTCGTTATTGGGGACCGGGGAGCTGTTTTTT CASSSSPGQGSLLGTGELFF
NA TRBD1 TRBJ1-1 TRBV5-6 TGTGCCAGCAGCTCCCGGGACAGAGGAGGAACTGAAGCTTTCTTT CASSSRDRGGTEAFF
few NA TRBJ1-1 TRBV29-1 TGCAGCGTCAAGAAGCAGGGCACTGAAGCTTTCTTT CSVKKQGTEAFF
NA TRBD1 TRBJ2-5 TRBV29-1 TGCAGCGTGGCTCCGGGACAGATTCGGGAGACCCAGTACTTC CSVAPGQIRETQYF
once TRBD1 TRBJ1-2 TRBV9 TGTGCCAGCACCCTAAGGGACAGCTATGGCTACACCTTC CASTLRDSYGYTF